Presented here are 26 T cell receptor beta chains from one specimen sequenced in a study of T cells after somatic rescue of genetic block (dated by TCRdb to between 2020 and 2021). The receptor library was made with the immunoSEQ multiplex PCR assay. The table was pulled from immuneACCESS by TCRdb, which kept in-frame rearrangements only. Such tables lose some clones; where checked, under half of the loss comes from unresolved V genes, and the rest has no known cause. This sample gives about 52,000 clones in total; 90% to 97% of them show up just once. The top ten clonotypes cover 0.075% to 0.095% of the sample. The sequenced sample consisted of peripheral blood mononuclear cells (PBMCs). The receptor set was obtained from a child less than two years old.

The V and J genes are TRBV7-2 and TRBJ1-1; D is unresolved. CDR1 and CDR2 from the germline V gene are SGHTA and FQGNSA. V lost 2 bases to trimming and J lost 7 bases, with 8 bases between them. The CDR3 extends over 12 amino acids. The CDR3: CASSLQLSEAFF. The CDR3 region has the DNA TGTGCCAGCAGCTTACAACTAAGTGAAGCTTTCTTT.

CDR3: CASSDTWRMSSYEQYF. CDR3 sequence (DNA): TGCGCCAGCAGTGATACTTGGCGAATGAGCTCCTACGAGCAGTACTTC. This chain uses TRBV10-2 with TRBJ2-7; D remains unclear. Germline V gives CDR1 WSHSY, CDR2 SAAADI. CDR3 size: 16 residues. Trimming took off 3 bases at V and 0 bases at J, with 15 bases between the two ends.

The rearrangement links TRBV2 to TRBJ1-1; possibly TRBD1 for D (6 bases). The CDR3 spans 13 residues. The germline V and J ends were trimmed by 4 bases and 7 bases, with 13 bases remaining between them. The germline V gene has CDR1 SNHLY and CDR2 FYNNEI. CDR3: CASSGGGASEAFF. The CDR3 nucleotides read TGTGCCAGCAGTGGGGGGGGCGCAAGTGAAGCTTTCTTT.

The sample holds one count of this clone. The J gene is TRBJ2-2, the V gene TRBV2; 8 bases fit TRBD1. CDR1 is SNHLY and CDR2 is FYNNEI in the germline V gene. V was pared by 11 bases and J by 1 base, with 0 bases of the junction left unmatched. The CDR3 covers 12 residues. The CDR3 nucleotides read TGTGCCGGGACAGGGAACACCGGGGAGCTGTTTTTT. It translates to CAGTGNTGELFF.

This CDR3 is CASSSIPGRSDGYTF. The DNA for the CDR3 is TGTGCCAGCAGCTCTATTCCAGGGCGCTCTGATGGCTACACCTTC. This sequence joins TRBV28 and TRBJ1-2; D is possibly TRBD1 (5 bases). The CDR3 runs 15 residues. Germline V gene lookup returns CDR1 MDHEN and CDR2 SYDVKM. The V end was cut by 6 bases, the J end by 6 bases, with 20 bases between.

This rearrangement joins TRBV10-3 to TRBJ1-1; maybe TRBD1 (6 bases). CDR1 is ENHRY, CDR2 SYGVKD, per germline. This CDR3 has 13 residues. The V and J ends lost 6 bases and 3 bases respectively, with 11 bases between them. The CDR3 DNA is TGTGCCATCAGACAGGGTTCGGACACTGAAGCTTTCTTT. Translating it yields CAIRQGSDTEAFF.

The chain employs TRBV25-1 and TRBJ1-1, with D possibly matching TRBD1 (5 bases). The CDR3 runs to 14 residues. Germline V gives CDR1 MGHDK, CDR2 SYGVNS. The V and J ends lost 1 base and 0 bases respectively, with 6 bases between them. Written as DNA, the CDR3 is TGTGCCAGCAGTGAATGGGGGGTGAACACTGAAGCTTTCTTT. It specifies CASSEWGVNTEAFF.

The J gene is TRBJ2-3, the V gene TRBV29-1, with a possible D match to TRBD2 (6 bases). Germline CDR1 SQVTM, CDR2 ANQGSEA. The V gene lost 4 bases and the J gene lost 1 base, with 12 bases spanning the gap. The CDR3 has 14 residues. Here the CDR3 DNA reads TGCAGCGTTGTCGGGGAGGTGGGCACAGATACGCAGTATTTT. Translation: CSVVGEVGTDTQYF.

V gene TRBV29-1 combines with J gene TRBJ2-7; TRBD1 aligns across 9 bases. Germline CDR1 is SQVTM and CDR2 is ANQGSEA. V lost 4 bases to trimming and J lost 8 bases; unmatched junction nucleotides: 6. CDR3 size: 12 residues. The CDR3 DNA follows: TGCAGCGTTGGGGGACAGGGCTGGAAGCAGTACTTC. Translating gives CSVGGQGWKQYF.

The V gene is TRBV6-9, the J gene TRBJ2-5; D is undetermined. The CDR3 totals 11 residues. Germline-derived CDR1 and CDR2 are MNHGY and SVAAGI. Trimming cost V 4 bases and J 4 bases, with 4 bases left between them. CDR3 in DNA: TGTGCCAGCAGTTTAGGAGAGACCCAGTACTTC. It yields the protein CASSLGETQYF.

The chain links TRBV18 to TRBJ1-6, with TRBD1 matching over 9 bases. The V and J ends lost 5 bases and 7 bases, in that order; junction bases with no gene match: 9. In germline, CDR1 is KGHSH, CDR2 LQKENI. This CDR3 region has 16 residues. The CDR3 sequence: CASSLLPGQGNSPLHF. CDR3 bases: TGTGCCAGCTCATTATTACCGGGACAGGGAAATTCACCCCTCCACTTT.

The rearrangement joins TRBV4-2 to TRBJ1-3, with 7 bases lining up with TRBD1. This CDR3 is built from 15 residues. V lost 1 base to trimming and J lost 0 bases; unmatched junction nucleotides: 0. Germline assignment: CDR1 LGHNA and CDR2 YNFKEQ. CDR3 DNA sequence: TGTGCCAGCAGCCAAGCAGGGGGCTCTGGAAACACCATATATTTT. As protein: CASSQAGGSGNTIYF.

This rearrangement joins TRBV27 to TRBJ2-2; TRBD2 is a possible D gene (5 bases). Trimming pared 3 bases from V and 5 bases from J, leaving 10 bases between. This CDR3 region has 14 residues. The germline CDR1 and CDR2 sequences are MNHEY and SMNVEV (reference sequence). The CDR3 loop reads CASSLNLATGELFF. CDR3 DNA: TGTGCCAGCAGTTTGAACCTAGCAACCGGGGAGCTGTTTTTT.

This clone has just a few counts. The V and J genes are TRBV5-5 and TRBJ2-1; D is unresolved. The germline V and J ends were trimmed by 3 bases and 5 bases, with 0 bases remaining between them. Germline V gene data show CDR1 as SGHKS and CDR2 as YYEKEE (reference sequence). The CDR3 consists of 10 residues. CDR3 amino acids: CASSYNEQFF. CDR3 DNA sequence: TGTGCCAGCAGCTACAATGAGCAGTTCTTC.

The chain couples TRBV5-1 to TRBJ1-2; D not resolved. The CDR3 has 12 amino acids. Looked up from germline, CDR1 is SGHRS and CDR2 is YFSETQ. The V and J ends lost 1 base and 2 bases respectively, with 3 bases between them. The CDR3 reads CASSLQNYGYTF. The CDR3 nucleotides read TGCGCCAGCAGCTTGCAAAACTATGGCTACACCTTC.

The chain is built from TRBV12-5 and TRBJ2-1; D tentatively reads TRBD1 or TRBD2 (5 bases each). Germline V CDR1 and CDR2: LGHNT, FRNRAP. V was cut by 4 bases and J by 5 bases, with 18 bases left in between. The CDR3 sequence is 16 residues long. CDR3 amino acids: CASGSIPWGSHNEQFF. The CDR3 coding sequence is TGTGCTAGTGGTTCTATCCCCTGGGGGAGTCACAATGAGCAGTTCTTC.

This chain uses TRBV2 with TRBJ2-3; tentative D call: TRBD1 (5 bases). V was pared by 6 bases and J by 1 base, with 5 bases between. Germline V CDR1 and CDR2: SNHLY, FYNNEI. The CDR3 is 12 amino acids. DNA for the CDR3: TGTGCCAGCAGACAGGGCACAGATACGCAGTATTTT. As protein: CASRQGTDTQYF.

The rearrangement joins TRBV27 to TRBJ2-1, with D perhaps matching TRBD1 or TRBD2 (5 bases each). The CDR3 totals 14 residues. Deletions cut 4 bases from V and 3 bases from J, with 10 bases between. Germline V gives CDR1 MNHEY, CDR2 SMNVEV (reference sequence). CDR3 amino acids: CASSYGTGYNEQFF. CDR3 sequence (DNA): TGTGCCAGCAGTTATGGGACGGGCTACAATGAGCAGTTCTTC.

The J gene is TRBJ2-2, the V gene TRBV5-4; 8 bases match TRBD2. The J segment lost 7 bases and the V segment lost 3 bases, leaving 17 bases of the junction unmatched. Germline V gene lookup returns CDR1 SGHNT and CDR2 YYREEE (reference sequence). CDR3 size: 18 residues. The CDR3 DNA sequence: TGTGCCAGCAGCTCTCAACCCCTGACTAGCGAAGGGGACGGGGAGCTGTTTTTT. Translated, it gives CASSSQPLTSEGDGELFF.

The chain links TRBV5-1 to TRBJ2-7; the D gene is possibly TRBD1 (6 bases). The length of the CDR3 is 12 residues. CDR1 SGHRS and CDR2 YFSETQ come from the germline V gene. V dropped 3 bases and J dropped 6 bases, with 10 bases sitting between them. CDR3 DNA sequence: TGCGCCAGCAGCTGGAACAGGGCCGAGCAGTACTTC. It yields the protein CASSWNRAEQYF.

This chain joins TRBV5-4 and TRBJ2-7; 10 bases fit TRBD2. V gave up 4 bases and J gave up 6 bases; unmatched junction bases: 4. The CDR3 consists of 13 residues. Germline V gene sequence: CDR1 SGHNT, CDR2 YYREEE (reference sequence). DNA of the CDR3: TGTGCCAGCAGCCAGGGACTAGCGCTCGAGCAGTACTTC. As protein: CASSQGLALEQYF.

This chain links TRBV5-1 with TRBJ2-5; D is unresolved. The germline V gene has CDR1 SGHRS and CDR2 YFSETQ. V was clipped by 4 bases and J by 10 bases, with 17 bases between them. The CDR3 covers 13 residues. CDR3 nucleotide sequence: TGCGCCAGCAGCGAAGGCCGGGTTGCGGACCAGTACTTC. This codes for CASSEGRVADQYF.

Concerning this clone itself: Germline is not matched at one junction end, which may reflect a read error. The chain uses TRBV2 and TRBJ2-5, with TRBD1 matching 8 bases. CDR3 length equals 15 residues. Germline values: CDR1 SNHLY, CDR2 FYNNEI. The CDR3 region is CAGSRWQGAWETQYF. The DNA for the CDR3 is TGTGCCGGCAGTCGGTGGCAGGGGGCCTGGGAGACCCAGTACTTC.

This chain joins TRBV4-1 and TRBJ2-1; unclear D gene. V lost 0 bases and J 12 bases, leaving 6 bases between the germline ends. Germline V gene data show CDR1 as MGHRA and CDR2 as YSYEKL. This CDR3 contains 11 residues. DNA for the CDR3: TGCGCCAGCAGCCAAGAAGGACGGCAGTTCTTC. This encodes CASSQEGRQFF.

V is TRBV11-2 and J is TRBJ2-1, with TRBD2 matching over 8 bases. The CDR3 loop spans 17 amino acids. Germline-derived CDR1 and CDR2 are SGHAT and FQNNGV. V shed 1 base and J 1 base; nucleotides not matched to a gene: 6. The CDR3 reads CASSLGHSGRSYNEQFF. For the CDR3, the DNA is TGTGCCAGCAGCTTAGGGCACAGCGGGAGATCCTACAATGAGCAGTTCTTC.

The chain uses TRBV7-8 and TRBJ2-1; D may be TRBD1 (6 bases). V lost 2 bases, J lost 4 bases, and 6 bases lay in between. The CDR3 is 13 amino acids. Germline CDR1 is SGHVS and CDR2 is FQNEAQ. The CDR3 DNA sequence: TGTGCCAGCAGCTTACAGGGGTACAATGAGCAGTTCTTC. Translating it yields CASSLQGYNEQFF.